Listed here are 14 T cell receptor beta chains from one sample, sequenced in a study of regulatory T cells in long-lasting Graves disease. Construction of the TCR beta libraries employed iRepertoire HTBI primers in conjunction with Arm-PCR of CDR3 regions. TCRdb processed the multiplex PCR reads anew with MiXCR; each CDR3 protein has one entry. The sample has about 200,000 distinct CDR3 sequences; around 16% are singletons. The time point: newly diagnosed GD, antithyroid drugs for less than 3 months. Construction of the TCR library relied on RNA isolated from PBMCs. Sequenced material: peripheral blood mononuclear cells (PBMCs), taken at new diagnosis, from a patient treated with antithyroid drugs. These receptors were collected from a female donor with Graves disease.

The sample holds many counts of this clonotype. This chain links TRBV10-2 with TRBJ1-5; a weak D match, TRBD1 (6 bases). The CDR3 sequence is 15 residues long. V was clipped by 5 bases and J by 7 bases, with 18 bases between them. Germline loops: CDR1 WSHSY, CDR2 SAAADI. The chain's CDR3 is CASSSGPDRYQPQHF. The DNA of the CDR3 is TGCGCCAGCAGTAGTGGGCCCGACAGGTACCAGCCCCAGCATTTT.

The CDR3 spells CATSRDRGSDTQYF. For the CDR3, the DNA is TGTGCCACCTCGAGGGACCGGGGGTCAGATACGCAGTATTTT. The chain combines TRBV7-9 with TRBJ2-3; a weak D match, TRBD2 (6 bases). Germline CDR1 is SEHNR and CDR2 is FQNEAQ (reference sequence). The CDR3 sequence is 14 residues long. Trimming pared 10 bases from V and 4 bases from J, leaving 18 bases between.

This clonotype was detected ten times or more. The J gene is TRBJ1-2, the V gene TRBV14; 8 nucleotides agree with TRBD1. The CDR3 consists of 14 residues. CDR1 SGHDN and CDR2 FVKESK come from the germline V gene. V shed 4 bases, J shed 5 bases, and the junction held 6 bases outside the gene matches. The CDR3 region has the DNA TGTGCCAGCAGCCGCAACACAGGGGGTTATGGCTACACCTTC. This codes for CASSRNTGGYGYTF.

The chain has TRBV5-5 and TRBJ1-5; D ambiguous. Germline CDR1 SGHKS, CDR2 YYEKEE (reference sequence). The CDR3 is 14 amino acids. Trimming left V 1 base short and J 5 bases short, with 10 bases between. CDR3 sequence: CASSLTRWDQPQHF. The CDR3 DNA follows: TGTGCCAGCAGCTTGACCCGGTGGGATCAGCCCCAGCATTTT. The complete variable domain, with remaining parts taken from reference TRBV5-5 and TRBJ1-5, reads DAGVTQSPTHLIKTRGQQVTLRCSPISGHKSVSWYQQVLGQGPQFIFQYYEKEERGRGNFPDRFSARQFPNYSSELNVNALLLGDSALYLCASSLTRWDQPQHFGDGTRLSIL.

This rearrangement joins TRBV6-1 to TRBJ2-5, with 8 bases that match TRBD2. Per germline, CDR1 MNHNS and CDR2 SASEGT. The junction had 13 bases not matched to a gene; V was cut back by 2 bases and J by 5 bases. This CDR3 comprises 17 residues. The CDR3 DNA reads as TGTGCCAGCAGTGAAAGGCCCTTGCGGGAGGTTGGGGAGACCCAGTACTTC. As protein: CASSERPLREVGETQYF.

This clonotype was seen a few times. This rearrangement joins TRBV19 to TRBJ1-5; maybe TRBD1 (5 bases). Germline CDR1 reads LNHDA; CDR2 reads SQIVND (reference sequence). V dropped 5 bases and J dropped 11 bases, with 28 bases sitting between them. This CDR3 has 17 residues. In nucleotides, the CDR3 is TGTGCCAGTAGTTGGGGCACAGCAATCAGCCCCGCGCCAACCCAGCATTTT. Its translation is CASSWGTAISPAPTQHF. The full variable domain, its missing parts supplied by reference TRBV19 and TRBJ1-5, is DGGITQSPKYLFRKEGQNVTLSCEQNLNHDAMYWYRQDPGQGLRLIYYSQIVNDFQKGDIAEGYSVSREKKESFPLTVTSAQKNPTAFYLCASSWGTAISPAPTQHFGDGTRLSIL.

The chain couples TRBV5-1 to TRBJ2-4, with D unresolved. The germline V gene has CDR1 SGHRS and CDR2 YFSETQ. Trimming left V 0 bases short and J 5 bases short, with 9 bases between. The CDR3 has 14 residues. In nucleotides, the CDR3 is TGCGCCAGCAGCTTGGAAGGGCCGGAAAACATTCAGTACTTC. Translating it yields CASSLEGPENIQYF.

Notes on this clonotype: A much larger clone is a single base away; this may be a read error. The chain recombines TRBV30 with TRBJ1-1; D remains ambiguous. The CDR3 runs 13 residues. The germline V gene has CDR1 GTSNPN and CDR2 SVGIG (reference sequence). The CDR3: CACSVHGDTEAFF. CDR3 nucleotide sequence: TGTGCCTGTAGTGTACACGGGGACACTGAAGCTTTCTTT.

This clonotype was detected many times. The V and J genes are TRBV30 and TRBJ1-6; maybe TRBD1 (5 bases). V lost 3 bases and J 0 bases, leaving 12 bases between the germline ends. Looked up from germline, CDR1 is GTSNPN and CDR2 is SVGIG (reference sequence). The CDR3 totals 16 residues. Here the CDR3 reads CAWSRGVSSYNSPLHF. The CDR3 nucleotides are TGTGCCTGGAGCCGGGGCGTTAGCTCCTATAATTCACCCCTCCACTTT.

This clonotype was counted at least ten times. The chain carries TRBV30 and TRBJ2-3; 9 bases are shared with TRBD2. The germline gives CDR1 GTSNPN, CDR2 SVGIG (reference sequence). The CDR3 totals 16 residues. V was clipped by 2 bases and J by 3 bases; unmatched bases: 9. In DNA form, the CDR3 reads TGTGCCTGGAGTACCCTAGCGGGAATGAGGACAGATACGCAGTATTTT. This translates into CAWSTLAGMRTDTQYF.

V gene TRBV4-1 combines with J gene TRBJ1-1; possibly TRBD1 for D (5 bases). Looked up from germline, CDR1 is MGHRA and CDR2 is YSYEKL. Trimming stripped 4 bases from V and 10 bases from J, with 19 bases between. CDR3 size: 14 residues. The CDR3 DNA reads as TGCGCCAGCAGCCCGACAGCCGTTTTGGCTCGAGCTTTCTTT. Its translation: CASSPTAVLARAFF.

This clonotype has at least ten counts. The rearrangement joins TRBV2 to TRBJ2-7; 8 nucleotides agree with TRBD2. With V trimmed by 3 bases and J by 3 bases, 7 bases remained unmatched. The CDR3 consists of 15 residues. CDR1 and CDR2 from the germline V gene are SNHLY and FYNNEI. The CDR3 here is CASSEGVAGIYEQYF. Written as DNA, the CDR3 is TGTGCCAGCAGTGAGGGGGTAGCGGGAATCTACGAGCAGTACTTC.

This clonotype has at least ten counts. V is TRBV20-1 and J is TRBJ2-5, with 12 bases lining up with TRBD2. Germline-derived CDR1 and CDR2 are DFQATT and SNEGSKA (reference sequence). This CDR3 is 16 amino acids long. J was trimmed by 5 bases and V by 3 bases; bases with no gene match: 10. The CDR3 loop is CSARAGTSGLGETQYF. The CDR3, as DNA: TGCAGTGCTAGGGCCGGGACTAGCGGGTTAGGGGAGACCCAGTACTTC.

The chain combines TRBV12-3 or TRBV12-4 with TRBJ1-2, with 9 positions matching TRBD1. V trimming: 5 bases; J trimming: 6 bases; junction bases outside the gene matches: 7. CDR3 length: 14 residues. The chain's CDR3 is CASSPGTGWDGYTF. The DNA for the CDR3 is TGTGCCAGCAGTCCCGGGACAGGGTGGGATGGCTACACCTTC.